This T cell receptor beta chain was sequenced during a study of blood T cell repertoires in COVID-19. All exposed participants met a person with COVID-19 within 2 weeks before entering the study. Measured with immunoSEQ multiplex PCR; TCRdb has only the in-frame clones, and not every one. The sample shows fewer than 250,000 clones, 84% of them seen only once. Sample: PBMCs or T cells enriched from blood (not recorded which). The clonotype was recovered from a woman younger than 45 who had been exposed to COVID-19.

The DNA for the CDR3 is TGTGCCAGTAGTCTTGGAGGCTGGATGAACACTGAAGCTTTCTTT. Its translation: CASSLGGWMNTEAFF. J is TRBJ1-1 and V is TRBV19; D unclear. The CDR3 extends over 15 amino acids. V was pared by 5 bases and J by 0 bases, with 13 bases between. Germline V gene data show CDR1 as LNHDA and CDR2 as SQIVND (reference sequence).